Reported below is one T cell receptor (beta chain). This entry comes from a study of Ad26.COV2.S vaccination and SARS-CoV-2 variants. Looking at the study overall: By the intramuscular route, Ad26.COV2.S was given once, or twice 56 days apart.

V was clipped by 2 bases and J by 5 bases; unmatched bases: 4. CDR3 length: 15 residues. CDR1 and CDR2 (germline): MGHDK, SYGVNS. Regarding treatment: about 20 received Ad26.COV2.S at low or high dose, single or two shots; 5 received placebo; per-sample allocation not given. Sampling was done on day 63 after the first vaccine or placebo injection. The protocol was immunoSEQ multiplex PCR, while the TCRdb copy is restricted to in-frame clones and leaves out a portion. The sample lists some 340,000 clones, around 84% occurring once. The clonotype originates from a person aged 18-60 years who received the Ad26.COV2.S COVID-19 vaccine or a placebo. The V and J genes are TRBV25-1 and TRBJ2-3, with 10 bases fitting TRBD2. The input for sequencing was peripheral blood, taken in a trial of Ad26.COV2.S vaccine versus placebo. CDR3 sequence: CASSESGGAEDTQYF. The DNA of the CDR3 is TGTGCCAGCAGTGAAAGCGGGGGGGCCGAAGATACGCAGTATTTT.